What follows describes a single T cell receptor (beta chain). Its antigen remains unidentified. Sorting produced populations that all topped 95% purity. This sample stems from a study of beta chain features in type 1 diabetes. Study-wide background: On cell yields, gender and age, patients and healthy donors were similar. General observations from the study: In type 1 diabetes patients, VDJ junctions had fewer insertions; deletions at these junctions were more frequent.

As every portion of the isolated RNA was reverse transcribed, the sequencing read expressed TCRB transcripts. Clones were read by immunoSEQ multiplex PCR, and TCRdb kept only the in-frame ones, dropping some. The sample has some 150,000 clones, 11% seen once; the top ten hold approximately 2%. The junction had 5 bases not matched to a gene; V was cut back by 3 bases and J by 10 bases. Germline CDR1 LGHNA, CDR2 YNFKEQ. The CDR3 loop spans 13 amino acids. The chain links TRBV4-2 to TRBJ1-1; 10 bases fit TRBD1. Sequenced: central memory CD4+ T cells from blood. This receptor was obtained from a man between 18 and 35 years old in good health. This CDR3 is CASSQGQGRLAFF. In DNA, the CDR3 is TGTGCCAGCAGCCAGGGACAGGGGAGGTTAGCTTTCTTT.